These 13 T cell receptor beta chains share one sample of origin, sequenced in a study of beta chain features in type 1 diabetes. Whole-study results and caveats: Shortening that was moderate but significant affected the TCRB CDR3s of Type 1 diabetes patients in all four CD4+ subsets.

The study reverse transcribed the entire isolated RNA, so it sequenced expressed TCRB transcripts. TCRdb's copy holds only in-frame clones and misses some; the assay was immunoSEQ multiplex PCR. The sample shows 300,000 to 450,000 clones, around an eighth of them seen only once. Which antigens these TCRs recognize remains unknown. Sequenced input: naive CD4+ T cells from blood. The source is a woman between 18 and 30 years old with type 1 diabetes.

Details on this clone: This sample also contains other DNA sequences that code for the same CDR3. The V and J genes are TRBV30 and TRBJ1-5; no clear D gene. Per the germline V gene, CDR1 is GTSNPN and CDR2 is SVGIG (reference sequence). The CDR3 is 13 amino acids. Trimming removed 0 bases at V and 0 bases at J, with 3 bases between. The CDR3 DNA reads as TGTGCCTGGAGTGTACTTAGCAATCAGCCCCAGCATTTT. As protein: CAWSVLSNQPQHF.

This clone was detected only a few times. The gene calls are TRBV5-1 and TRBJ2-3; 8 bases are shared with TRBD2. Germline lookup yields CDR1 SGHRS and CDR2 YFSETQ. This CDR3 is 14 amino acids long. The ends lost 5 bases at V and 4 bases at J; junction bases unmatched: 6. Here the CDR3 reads CASRRAGASDTQYF. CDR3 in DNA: TGCGCCAGCAGACGAGCGGGAGCATCAGATACGCAGTATTTT.

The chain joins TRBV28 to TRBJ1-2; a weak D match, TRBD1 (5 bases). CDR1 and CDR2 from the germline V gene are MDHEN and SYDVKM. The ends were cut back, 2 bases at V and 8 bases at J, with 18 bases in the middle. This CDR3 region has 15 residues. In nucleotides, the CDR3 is TGTGCCAGCAGTTTAATGTCAGGGTCGGGAGGAGGCTACACCTTC. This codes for CASSLMSGSGGGYTF.

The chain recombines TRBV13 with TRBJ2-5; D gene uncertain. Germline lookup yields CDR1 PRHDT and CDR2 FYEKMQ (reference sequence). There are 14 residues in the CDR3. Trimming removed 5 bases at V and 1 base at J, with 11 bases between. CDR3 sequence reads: CASSRSGSQETQYF. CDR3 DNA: TGTGCCAGCAGCCGATCCGGGTCCCAAGAGACCCAGTACTTC.

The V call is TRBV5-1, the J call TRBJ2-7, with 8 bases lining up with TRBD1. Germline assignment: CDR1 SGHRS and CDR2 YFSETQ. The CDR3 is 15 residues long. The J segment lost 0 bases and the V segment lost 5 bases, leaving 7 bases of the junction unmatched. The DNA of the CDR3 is TGCGCCAGCAGACAGGGGACAGGAGTCTCCTACGAGCAGTACTTC. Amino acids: CASRQGTGVSYEQYF. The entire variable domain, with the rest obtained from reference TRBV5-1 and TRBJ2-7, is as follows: KAGVTQTPRYLIKTRGQQVTLSCSPISGHRSVSWYQQTPGQGLQFLFEYFSETQRNKGNFPGRFSGRQFSNSRSEMNVSTLELGDSALYLCASRQGTGVSYEQYFGPGTRLTVT.

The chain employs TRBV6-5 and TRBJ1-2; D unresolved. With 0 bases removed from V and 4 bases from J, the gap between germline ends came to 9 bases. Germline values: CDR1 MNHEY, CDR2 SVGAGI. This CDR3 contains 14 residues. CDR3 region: CASSYSAVPYGYTF. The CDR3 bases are TGTGCCAGCAGTTACTCGGCAGTACCCTATGGCTACACCTTC.

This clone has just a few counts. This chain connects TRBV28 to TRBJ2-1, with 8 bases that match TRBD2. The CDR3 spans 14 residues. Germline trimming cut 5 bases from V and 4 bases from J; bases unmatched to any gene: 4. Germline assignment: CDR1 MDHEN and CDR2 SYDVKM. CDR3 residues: CASSRTSLYNEQFF. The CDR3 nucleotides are TGTGCCAGCAGTCGGACTAGCCTTTACAATGAGCAGTTCTTC.

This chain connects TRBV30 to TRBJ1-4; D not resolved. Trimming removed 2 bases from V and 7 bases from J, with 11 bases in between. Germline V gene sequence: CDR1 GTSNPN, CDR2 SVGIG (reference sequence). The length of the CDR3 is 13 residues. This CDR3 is CAWSRPVFEKLFF. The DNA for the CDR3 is TGTGCCTGGAGTCGCCCGGTCTTTGAAAAACTGTTTTTT. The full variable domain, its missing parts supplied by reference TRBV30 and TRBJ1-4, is SQTIHQWPATLVQPVGSPLSLECTVEGTSNPNLYWYRQAAGRGLQLLFYSVGIGQISSEVPQNLSASRPQDRQFILSSKKLLLSDSGFYLCAWSRPVFEKLFFGSGTQLSVL.

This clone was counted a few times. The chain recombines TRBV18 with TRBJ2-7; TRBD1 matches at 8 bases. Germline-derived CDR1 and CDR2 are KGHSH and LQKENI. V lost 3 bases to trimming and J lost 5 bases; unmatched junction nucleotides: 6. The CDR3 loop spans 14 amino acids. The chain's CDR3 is CASSPRTGIDEQYF. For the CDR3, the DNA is TGTGCCAGCTCACCCCGGACAGGGATCGACGAGCAGTACTTC. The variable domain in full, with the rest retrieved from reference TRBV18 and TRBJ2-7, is NAGVMQNPRHLVRRRGQEARLRCSPMKGHSHVYWYRQLPEEGLKFMVYLQKENIIDESGMPKERFSAEFPKEGPSILRIQQVVRGDSAAYFCASSPRTGIDEQYFGPGTRLTVT.

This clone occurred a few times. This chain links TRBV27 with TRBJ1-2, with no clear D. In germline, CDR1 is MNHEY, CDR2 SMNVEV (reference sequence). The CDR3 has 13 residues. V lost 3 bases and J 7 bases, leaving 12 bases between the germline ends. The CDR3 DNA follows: TGTGCCAGCAGTTTTCGGGGTAACGGTGGCTACACCTTC. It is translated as CASSFRGNGGYTF.

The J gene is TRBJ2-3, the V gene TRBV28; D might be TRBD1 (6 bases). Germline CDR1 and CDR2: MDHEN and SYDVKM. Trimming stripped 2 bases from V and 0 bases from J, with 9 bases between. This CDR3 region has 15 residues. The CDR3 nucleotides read TGTGCCAGCAGTTTACTCGGGACAAGCACAGATACGCAGTATTTT. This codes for CASSLLGTSTDTQYF. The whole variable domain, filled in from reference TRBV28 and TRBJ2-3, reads DVKVTQSSRYLVKRTGEKVFLECVQDMDHENMFWYRQDPGLGLRLIYFSYDVKMKEKGDIPEGYSVSREKKERFSLILESASTNQTSMYLCASSLLGTSTDTQYFGPGTRLTVL.

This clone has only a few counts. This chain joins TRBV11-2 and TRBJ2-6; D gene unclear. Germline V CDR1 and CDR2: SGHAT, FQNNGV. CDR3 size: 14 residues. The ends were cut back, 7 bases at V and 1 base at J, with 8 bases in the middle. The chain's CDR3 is CASIHRSGANVLTF. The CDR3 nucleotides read TGTGCCAGCATTCACAGATCTGGGGCCAACGTCCTGACTTTC.

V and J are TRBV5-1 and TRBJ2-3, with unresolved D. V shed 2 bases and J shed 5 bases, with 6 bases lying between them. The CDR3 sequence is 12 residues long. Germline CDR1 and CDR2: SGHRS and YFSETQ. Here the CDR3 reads CASSFTGDTQYF. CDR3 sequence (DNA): TGCGCCAGCAGCTTCACGGGAGATACGCAGTATTTT. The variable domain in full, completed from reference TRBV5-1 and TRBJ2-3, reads KAGVTQTPRYLIKTRGQQVTLSCSPISGHRSVSWYQQTPGQGLQFLFEYFSETQRNKGNFPGRFSGRQFSNSRSEMNVSTLELGDSALYLCASSFTGDTQYFGPGTRLTVL.